The 16 T cell receptor beta chains presented below share a single source sample, sequenced in a study of T-cell reconstitution after alpha-beta-depleted transplantation in children. The library targeted TCRbeta and was prepared with unique molecular identifiers. A single record per CDR3 protein comes from TCRdb applying MiXCR to the PCR reads. The data hold approximately 500,000 distinct CDR3 sequences, with 10% to 13% observed a single time. The specimen was PBMCs, collected before TCRalphabeta/CD19-depleted stem cell transplant. Receptors originate from a child under 10 years old with inherited bone marrow failure, due to receive a stem cell transplant.

The table lists this clonotype with many counts. The CDR3 region is CASSQDQAADYEQYF. DNA of the CDR3: TGTGCCAGCAGCCAAGATCAGGCTGCAGACTACGAGCAGTACTTC. The J gene is TRBJ2-7, the V gene TRBV4-2; D unclear. The CDR3 is 15 residues long. Trimming took 0 bases from V and 3 from J, leaving 12 bases between them. From germline, CDR1 is LGHNA and CDR2 YNFKEQ.

This clonotype was detected many times. The rearrangement joins TRBV20-1 to TRBJ2-7, with TRBD2 matching 9 bases. The CDR3 extends over 14 amino acids. CDR1 is DFQATT, CDR2 SNEGSKA, per germline (reference sequence). Trimming removed 5 bases from V and 0 bases from J; junction bases left unmatched: 5. The CDR3 DNA follows: TGCAGTGCTGGCAGGACTAGCGCCTCCTACGAGCAGTACTTC. It codes for CSAGRTSASYEQYF.

About this clonotype itself: A much bigger clone sits one base away, suggesting this may be a read error. The rearrangement joins TRBV20-1 to TRBJ2-7; the match to TRBD1 covers 7 bases. The CDR3 sequence is 14 residues long. Germline loops: CDR1 DFQATT, CDR2 SNEGSKA (reference sequence). The CDR3 DNA is TGCAGTGCTAGGGGTCTGACAGGGAGTGACGACCAGTACTTC. Translated: CSARGLTGSDDQYF.

This clonotype appeared many times. The chain links TRBV27 to TRBJ1-2; no reliable D call. V lost 8 bases to trimming and J lost 2 bases, with 12 bases between them. The CDR3 covers 13 residues. CDR1 MNHEY and CDR2 SMNVEV come from the germline V gene (reference sequence). CDR3 nucleotides: TGTGCCAGCTCCCACTACCCAAACTATGGCTACACCTTC. It is translated as CASSHYPNYGYTF.

In its sample, this clonotype was seen many times. V gene TRBV20-1 combines with J gene TRBJ2-7; 12 bases agree with TRBD2. The CDR3 has 15 amino acids. Germline CDR1 reads DFQATT; CDR2 reads SNEGSKA (reference sequence). J was trimmed by 5 bases and V by 2 bases; bases with no gene match: 7. In DNA, the CDR3 is TGCAGTGCTAGACCCCTAGCGGGAGGGCCCCACGAGCAGTACTTC. Encoded protein: CSARPLAGGPHEQYF.

This clonotype was counted only a few times. This chain connects TRBV4-3 to TRBJ1-2; D possibly corresponds to TRBD1 (6 bases). Per the germline V gene, CDR1 is LGHNA and CDR2 is YSLEER. The CDR3 spans 16 residues. Trimming shortened V by 0 bases and J by 4 bases, and 15 bases separated the two germline ends. DNA of the CDR3: TGCGCCAGCAGCCAAGATCATGGGGGCGCGGGCTATGGCTACACCTTC. The encoded protein is CASSQDHGGAGYGYTF.

This clonotype appeared many times. The chain is built from TRBV19 and TRBJ1-1, with a possible D match to TRBD1 (6 bases). CDR1 and CDR2 (germline): LNHDA, SQIVND (reference sequence). The CDR3 consists of 14 residues. Deletions cut 5 bases from V and 2 bases from J, with 12 bases between. This CDR3 is CASSPQGTNTEAFF. CDR3 in DNA: TGTGCCAGTAGTCCGCAGGGGACAAACACTGAAGCTTTCTTT.

This clonotype was seen at least ten times. V usage is TRBV12-3 or TRBV12-4 and J usage is TRBJ2-7, with D maybe TRBD2 (5 bases). Trimming took 3 bases from V and 0 from J, leaving 18 bases between them. The CDR3 runs to 17 residues. The CDR3: CASSFLDGKVASYEQYF. CDR3 DNA sequence: TGTGCCAGCAGTTTTTTGGACGGGAAGGTTGCCTCCTACGAGCAGTACTTC.

This clonotype occurred many times. The chain links TRBV27 to TRBJ1-3; D is uncertain. Trimming removed 5 bases from V and 0 bases from J, with 8 bases in between. The CDR3 is made up of 14 amino acids. Germline CDR1 reads MNHEY; CDR2 reads SMNVEV (reference sequence). The CDR3 DNA is TGTGCCAGCAGTCCACGAGGCTCTGGAAACACCATATATTTT. Residues: CASSPRGSGNTIYF.

DNA for the CDR3: TGTGCCAGCAGTTACTCCGGGACATCAACTAATGAAAAACTGTTTTTT. Amino acid sequence: CASSYSGTSTNEKLFF. This chain connects TRBV6-5 to TRBJ1-4, with D maybe TRBD1 (6 bases). The CDR3 loop spans 16 amino acids. CDR1 is MNHEY and CDR2 is SVGAGI in the germline V gene. Trimming pared 0 bases from V and 0 bases from J, leaving 8 bases between.

This clonotype has a handful of counts. The chain employs TRBV30 and TRBJ2-5, with 11 bases fitting TRBD1. The CDR3 has 15 residues. With 4 bases clipped from V and 4 bases from J, the junction kept 8 bases outside the gene matches. Germline V gene data show CDR1 as GTSNPN and CDR2 as SVGIG (reference sequence). CDR3 loop: CAWTRGTGGRETQYF. CDR3 nucleotides: TGTGCCTGGACCCGCGGGACAGGGGGTCGAGAGACCCAGTACTTC.

This clonotype was counted at least ten times. The rearrangement uses TRBV6-5 and TRBJ2-1, with 7 bases lining up with TRBD2. CDR3 length: 17 amino acids. V lost 0 bases and J lost 4; bases outside the gene matches: 9. Germline lookup yields CDR1 MNHEY and CDR2 SVGAGI. The CDR3 sequence: CASSYSPTSAGYNEQFF. CDR3 in DNA: TGTGCCAGCAGTTACTCACCCACTAGCGCAGGTTACAATGAGCAGTTCTTC.

The chain combines TRBV5-1 with TRBJ2-2; 7 bases map to TRBD1. The V and J ends lost 6 bases and 1 base, in that order; junction bases with no gene match: 15. The CDR3 sequence is 18 residues long. Germline V CDR1 and CDR2: SGHRS, YFSETQ. CDR3 in DNA: TGCGCCAGCACCAAACGCGAAGGGGGCGCTTTGAACACCGGGGAGCTGTTTTTT. It encodes CASTKREGGALNTGELFF.

This clonotype has at least ten counts. The rearrangement uses TRBV29-1 and TRBJ2-1; D is undetermined. The CDR3 runs 12 residues. The V gene's germline CDR1 is SQVTM and CDR2 ANQGSEA. The V end lost 4 bases, the J end lost 3 bases, and 7 bases lay between the germline ends. CDR3 bases: TGCAGCGTTGGAGGCGTCTACAATGAGCAGTTCTTC. This translates into CSVGGVYNEQFF.

A few counts support this clonotype. This chain links TRBV9 with TRBJ2-7; possible D gene TRBD2, 6 bases. CDR1 is SGDLS and CDR2 is YYNGEE in the germline V gene. Between the trimmed V and J ends, which lost 4 bases and 0 bases, there was a span of 11 bases. The CDR3 is 14 residues long. Here the CDR3 reads CASSRSGFSYEQYF. DNA for the CDR3: TGTGCCAGCAGCCGTAGCGGTTTCTCCTACGAGCAGTACTTC.

The V gene is TRBV12-3 or TRBV12-4, the J gene TRBJ1-1; D unclear. Trimming removed 4 bases at V and 4 bases at J, with 13 bases between. The CDR3 contains 14 residues. CDR3 nucleotides: TGTGCCAGCAGTTGGGGAATTCGGAGCACTGAAGCTTTCTTT. Its translation is CASSWGIRSTEAFF.